A single sample gave rise to the 11 T cell receptor beta chains below, sequenced in a study of OX40 agonist ivuxolimab in advanced cancers. Repertoires were generated with immunoSEQ multiplex PCR, while TCRdb's copy carries only in-frame clones and drops some. Counted here are tens of thousands of clones, 79% occurring once; the ten biggest clones make up around 14%. The sequences come from CD4+ or CD8+ T cells sorted from blood, collected in a trial of the OX40 agonist ivuxolimab. These receptors were taken from an adult with an advanced solid tumor such as melanoma, head and neck, liver or kidney cancer.

This chain joins TRBV29-1 and TRBJ1-2; the match to TRBD1 covers 9 bases. Germline V gene sequence: CDR1 SQVTM, CDR2 ANQGSEA. The trim removed 4 bases at V and 2 bases at J, leaving 5 bases unmatched. CDR3 size: 14 residues. The CDR3 DNA reads TGCAGCGTTGTCCGGACAGGGGTAAACTATGGCTACACCTTC. Translating gives CSVVRTGVNYGYTF. The full variable domain, its missing parts supplied by reference TRBV29-1 and TRBJ1-2, is SAVISQKPSRDICQRGTSLTIQCQVDSQVTMMFWYRQQPGQSLTLIATANQGSEATYESGFVIDKFPISRPNLTFSTLTVSNMSPEDSSIYLCSVVRTGVNYGYTFGSGTRLTVV.

As DNA, the CDR3 is TGTGCCAGCAGTTACGAGGGATACGTCCAGGAGACCCAGTACTTC. This gives the protein CASSYEGYVQETQYF. The chain recombines TRBV6-6 with TRBJ2-5, with D possibly matching TRBD2 (5 bases). The V gene lost 2 bases and the J gene lost 5 bases, with 15 bases spanning the gap. The CDR3 sequence is 15 residues long. Germline values: CDR1 MNHNY, CDR2 SVGAGI (reference sequence).

J is TRBJ2-5 and V is TRBV5-4; TRBD2 is a possible D gene (6 bases). The CDR3 covers 12 residues. V was shortened by 3 bases and J by 4 bases, with 7 bases between the two germline ends. CDR1 is SGHNT and CDR2 is YYREEE in the germline V gene (reference sequence). CDR3 DNA sequence: TGTGCCAGCAGCTGGAGGGGAGAGACCCAGTACTTC. It translates to CASSWRGETQYF.

This rearrangement joins TRBV30 to TRBJ1-6; D might be TRBD1 (6 bases). The CDR3 consists of 13 residues. Trimming pared 4 bases from V and 6 bases from J, leaving 10 bases between. The germline CDR1 and CDR2 sequences are GTSNPN and SVGIG (reference sequence). The CDR3 coding sequence is TGTGCCTGGATAGGACAGACTAATTCACCCCTCCACTTT. Its protein product is CAWIGQTNSPLHF.

Only a few counts were recorded for this clone. The V gene is TRBV5-1, the J gene TRBJ1-3; unclear D gene. V was shortened by 2 bases and J by 2 bases, with 2 bases between the two germline ends. CDR1 and CDR2 (germline): SGHRS, YFSETQ. CDR3 length equals 12 residues. CDR3: CASSFAGNTIYF. CDR3 coding DNA: TGCGCCAGCAGCTTCGCTGGAAACACCATATATTTT.

The V call is TRBV29-1, the J call TRBJ1-2; D unclear. Between the trimmed V and J ends, which lost 2 bases and 7 bases, there was a span of 14 bases. This CDR3 comprises 13 residues. Germline values: CDR1 SQVTM, CDR2 ANQGSEA. This chain's CDR3 is CSVEPSAGRGYTF. The CDR3 coding sequence is TGCAGCGTTGAACCCTCGGCCGGTCGTGGCTACACCTTC.

This clone was recorded once. V usage is TRBV11-3 and J usage is TRBJ2-3, with D possibly matching TRBD1 (5 bases). V was cut by 2 bases and J by 1 base, with 22 bases left in between. Germline CDR1 SGHNT, CDR2 YENEEA. The CDR3 consists of 19 residues. Written as DNA, the CDR3 is TGTGCCAGCAGCTTAAGTCGAATGCAGGGTGGGGCGGGCACAGATACGCAGTATTTT. Translation: CASSLSRMQGGAGTDTQYF.

This clone was seen just once. A read error may produce the germline difference seen at one junction end. The chain has TRBV7-9 and TRBJ2-5; D is uncertain. The J call is doubtful: the DNA matches TRBJ2-7 better. The CDR3 is 11 amino acids. Germline V gene lookup returns CDR1 SEHNR and CDR2 FQNEAQ (reference sequence). CDR3 loop: CASTLEGEQYF. Written as DNA, the CDR3 is TGTGCCAGCACCTTAGAAGGCGAGCAGTACTTC.

The chain uses TRBV27 and TRBJ2-1; tentative D call: TRBD2 (5 bases). The V end was cut by 3 bases, the J end by 6 bases, with 9 bases between. Germline V gene lookup returns CDR1 MNHEY and CDR2 SMNVEV (reference sequence). The CDR3 is 13 residues long. The DNA of the CDR3 is TGTGCCAGCAGTTTCCCTGGACTCAATGAGCAGTTCTTC. As protein: CASSFPGLNEQFF.

V and J are TRBV20-1 and TRBJ2-3, with TRBD2 as a possible D gene (6 bases). Germline assignment: CDR1 DFQATT and CDR2 SNEGSKA (reference sequence). This CDR3 has 11 amino acids. V was cut by 6 bases and J by 4 bases, with 8 bases left in between. CDR3: CSAGTADTQYF. In DNA, the CDR3 is TGCAGTGCCGGGACTGCAGATACGCAGTATTTT.

This clone showed up just once. The chain recombines TRBV10-1 with TRBJ2-1; 10 bases fit TRBD1. J was trimmed by 5 bases and V by 8 bases; bases with no gene match: 6. The CDR3 runs 14 residues. Germline lookup yields CDR1 WNHNN and CDR2 SYGVQD (reference sequence). Here the CDR3 reads CASSRTGGDNEQFF. The CDR3 DNA follows: TGCGCCAGCTCCCGGACAGGGGGGGACAATGAGCAGTTCTTC.